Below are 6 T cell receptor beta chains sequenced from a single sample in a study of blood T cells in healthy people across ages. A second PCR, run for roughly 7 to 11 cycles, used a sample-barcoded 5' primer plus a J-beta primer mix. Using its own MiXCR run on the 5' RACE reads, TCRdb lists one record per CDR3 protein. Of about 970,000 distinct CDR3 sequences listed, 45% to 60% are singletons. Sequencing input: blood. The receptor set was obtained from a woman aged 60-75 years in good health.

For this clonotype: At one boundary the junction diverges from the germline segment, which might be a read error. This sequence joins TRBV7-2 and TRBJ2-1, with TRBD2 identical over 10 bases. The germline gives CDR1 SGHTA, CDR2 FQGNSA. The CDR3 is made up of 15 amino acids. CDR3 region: CGSSLAGVTSNEQFF. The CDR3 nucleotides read TGTGGCAGCAGTCTAGCGGGAGTCACATCCAATGAGCAGTTCTTC.

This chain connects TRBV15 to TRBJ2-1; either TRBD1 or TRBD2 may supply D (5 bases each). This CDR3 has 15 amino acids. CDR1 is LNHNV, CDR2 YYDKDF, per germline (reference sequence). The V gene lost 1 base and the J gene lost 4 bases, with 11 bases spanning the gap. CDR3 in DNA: TGTGCCACCAGCAGAGCCCGGGACCTGTACAATGAGCAGTTCTTC. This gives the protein CATSRARDLYNEQFF.

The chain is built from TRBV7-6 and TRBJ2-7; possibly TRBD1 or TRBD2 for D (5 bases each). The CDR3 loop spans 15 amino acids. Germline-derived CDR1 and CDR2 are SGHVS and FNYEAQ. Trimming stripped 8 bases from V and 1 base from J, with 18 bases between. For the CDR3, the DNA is TGTGCCAGCGCCAAGGTGGGACCCAGGTCCTACGAGCAGTACTTC. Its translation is CASAKVGPRSYEQYF.

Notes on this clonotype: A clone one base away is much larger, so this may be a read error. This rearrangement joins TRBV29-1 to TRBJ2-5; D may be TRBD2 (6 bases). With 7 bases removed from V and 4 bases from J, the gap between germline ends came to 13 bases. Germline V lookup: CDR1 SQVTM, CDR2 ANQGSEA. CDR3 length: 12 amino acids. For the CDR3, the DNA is TGCAGCGCCGACGAGGGAGGAGAGACCCAGTACTTC. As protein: CSADEGGETQYF.

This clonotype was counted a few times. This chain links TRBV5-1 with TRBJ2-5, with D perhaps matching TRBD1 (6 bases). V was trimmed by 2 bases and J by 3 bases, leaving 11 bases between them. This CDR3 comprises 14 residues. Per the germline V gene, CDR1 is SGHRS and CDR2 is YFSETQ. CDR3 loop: CASSFMQGKETQYF. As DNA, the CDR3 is TGCGCCAGCAGCTTCATGCAGGGGAAAGAGACCCAGTACTTC.

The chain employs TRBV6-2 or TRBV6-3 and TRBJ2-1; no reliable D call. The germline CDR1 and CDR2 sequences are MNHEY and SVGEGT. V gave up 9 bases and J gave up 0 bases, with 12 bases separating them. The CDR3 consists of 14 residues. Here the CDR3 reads CASNLVSSYNEQFF. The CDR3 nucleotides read TGTGCCAGTAACCTGGTGAGCTCCTACAATGAGCAGTTCTTC.